Shown below are 12 T cell receptor beta chains from a single sample sequenced in a study of CD8+CD57+ T cells in acquired aplastic anemia. Genomic DNA acted as the template from which TCR beta VDJ combination and CDR3 sequence profiling were carried out. From the reads, TCRdb called clonotypes with MiXCR, one entry per CDR3 protein. The sample shows approximately 270,000 distinct CDR3 sequences, 55% to 60% of them seen only once. Sequenced sample: sorted CD4+, CD8+, or CD8+CD57+ T cells (not recorded which) from PBMCs. The receptors were sampled from a human donor with severe aplastic anemia or a healthy control (not recorded which).

A note on this clonotype: At one of its ends the junction is not consistent with the germline gene, which may arise from a read error. V usage is TRBV7-8 and J usage is TRBJ2-6; weak D call: TRBD1 (5 bases). The CDR3 is 15 amino acids. Germline V gene data show CDR1 as SGHVS and CDR2 as FQNEAQ. The CDR3 loop reads CASSLDRIGDNVLTF. The CDR3 nucleotides are TGTGCCAGCAGCTTAGACCGGATAGGGGACAACGTCCTGACTTTC.

This clonotype was detected many times. The rearrangement uses TRBV7-2 and TRBJ1-1; no reliable D call. This CDR3 is built from 15 residues. CDR1 and CDR2 from the germline V gene are SGHTA and FQGNSA. Trimming shortened V by 4 bases and J by 1 base, and 13 bases separated the two germline ends. CDR3 nucleotides: TGTGCCAGCAGCTCCAGCCGGGGTCGGAACACTGAAGCTTTCTTT. This encodes CASSSSRGRNTEAFF.

Worth noting for this clonotype: The CDR3 carries no conserved terminal phenylalanine or tryptophan, so it likely arises from a read error. The genes are TRBV15 and TRBJ1-6; D may be TRBD1 (5 bases). Looked up from germline, CDR1 is LNHNV and CDR2 is YYDKDF (reference sequence). This CDR3 spans 14 amino acids. V lost 0 bases and J lost 7, with 7 bases in between. The CDR3 region is CATSREAGNSPLHS. The CDR3, as DNA: TGTGCCACCAGCAGAGAGGCAGGGAATTCACCCCTCCACTCT.

The genes are TRBV29-1 and TRBJ1-1; no definite D call. Looked up from germline, CDR1 is SQVTM and CDR2 is ANQGSEA. CDR3 size: 12 residues. Trimming shortened V by 3 bases and J by 9 bases, and 14 bases separated the two germline ends. The CDR3 region has the DNA TGCAGCGTTGAGAAGGCTTATGGGAAAGCTTTCTTT. This gives the protein CSVEKAYGKAFF.

CDR3 nucleotides: TGTGCCAGCAGCCGGGTGGGGCCGGGCACAGATACGCAGTATTTT. Residues: CASSRVGPGTDTQYF. The chain recombines TRBV5-8 with TRBJ2-3; TRBD1 is a possible D gene (5 bases). The germline gives CDR1 SGHTS, CDR2 YDEGEE. V shed 4 bases and J shed 1 base, with 13 bases lying between them. The CDR3 runs to 15 residues.

Details on this clonotype: A much larger clonotype is one base distant, so this may be a read error. The chain links TRBV30 to TRBJ1-1, with D uncertain. V lost 1 base to trimming and J lost 10 bases, with 13 bases between them. CDR3 length: 12 residues. Germline V gene data show CDR1 as GTSNPN and CDR2 as SVGIG (reference sequence). CDR3 residues: CAWSATAFGAFF. The CDR3 DNA sequence: TGTGCCTGGAGTGCCACAGCCTTTGGAGCTTTCTTT.

The chain links TRBV19 to TRBJ1-1; D may be TRBD1 (6 bases). Trimming removed 6 bases at V and 11 bases at J, with 19 bases between. This CDR3 region has 13 residues. CDR1 is LNHDA, CDR2 SQIVND, per germline (reference sequence). The CDR3 spells CASRIAGDVDAFF. CDR3 DNA sequence: TGTGCCAGTAGGATCGCAGGGGATGTGGATGCTTTCTTT.

The chain recombines TRBV15 with TRBJ1-6; 8 bases align to TRBD1. Germline V gene lookup returns CDR1 LNHNV and CDR2 YYDKDF (reference sequence). Trimming at V came to 4 bases and at J to 5 bases, leaving 4 bases not matched to a gene. CDR3 size: 15 residues. The CDR3, as DNA: TGTGCCACCAGCACCCGGACAGGGAATAATTCACCCCTCCACTTT. Protein: CATSTRTGNNSPLHF.

The chain links TRBV20-1 to TRBJ1-5, with 7 bases identical to TRBD1. The ends lost 3 bases at V and 0 bases at J; junction bases unmatched: 5. Germline V gene sequence: CDR1 DFQATT, CDR2 SNEGSKA (reference sequence). This CDR3 comprises 15 residues. The CDR3 nucleotides read TGCAGTGCTAGTGAGGACAGGCTTAGCAATCAGCCCCAGCATTTT. Its protein is CSASEDRLSNQPQHF.

This clonotype has at least ten counts. The gene calls are TRBV20-1 and TRBJ1-5; TRBD1 aligns across 8 bases. With 0 bases clipped from V and 3 bases from J, the junction kept 7 bases outside the gene matches. There are 16 residues in the CDR3. CDR1 and CDR2 from the germline V gene are DFQATT and SNEGSKA (reference sequence). In DNA, the CDR3 is TGCAGTGCTAGAGATCGGGCAGGGGGCAACAATCAGCCCCAGCATTTT. Residues: CSARDRAGGNNQPQHF.

V gene TRBV10-3 combines with J gene TRBJ2-1; 13 bases fit TRBD2. Germline-derived CDR1 and CDR2 are ENHRY and SYGVKD. The V and J ends lost 7 bases and 6 bases, in that order; junction bases with no gene match: 9. The CDR3 runs to 16 residues. CDR3 coding DNA: TGTGCCATCACCCGGACTAGCGGGGGCAACGGCAATGAGCAGTTCTTC. Protein sequence: CAITRTSGGNGNEQFF.

This clonotype was recorded at least ten times. The gene calls are TRBV7-3 and TRBJ1-2; D not certain. CDR3 length equals 15 residues. Germline lookup yields CDR1 SGHTA and CDR2 FQGTGA. V was cut by 2 bases and J by 7 bases, with 17 bases left in between. CDR3: CASSLYLGNPRGYTF. In DNA, the CDR3 is TGTGCCAGCAGCTTATATTTGGGGAATCCACGTGGCTACACCTTC.